One sample yielded the 4 T cell receptor beta chains listed below, sequenced in a study of shared clonotypes between healthy human individuals. Generated by immunoSEQ multiplex PCR, the TCRdb table keeps only in-frame clones and is missing some. The sample consists of approximately 640,000 clones, about two thirds of them appearing once. The sequencing sample was made of memory CD4+ T cells sorted from blood. The sample's subset: CD45RA-negative fraction. These receptor sequences come from a woman in her 30s in good health.

The CDR3 coding sequence is TGTGCCAGCAGTTTTACCGGGTTCAGAGAAGCTTTCTTT. Amino acid sequence: CASSFTGFREAFF. The V call is TRBV28, the J call TRBJ1-1; D not certain. Between the trimmed V and J ends, which lost 3 bases and 8 bases, there was a span of 13 bases. The CDR3 sequence is 13 residues long. Germline V gene lookup returns CDR1 MDHEN and CDR2 SYDVKM.

This chain connects TRBV7-9 to TRBJ1-3; D unclear. The CDR3 has 15 amino acids. The V and J ends lost 1 base and 0 bases respectively, with 7 bases between them. Germline assignment: CDR1 SEHNR and CDR2 FQNEAQ (reference sequence). The CDR3 region is CASSLVESSGNTIYF. CDR3 in DNA: TGTGCCAGCAGCTTAGTGGAGAGCTCTGGAAACACCATATATTTT.

This chain links TRBV25-1 with TRBJ2-5; tentatively, D is TRBD1 or TRBD2 (6 bases each). The CDR3 loop spans 11 amino acids. Trimming removed 4 bases from V and 10 bases from J, with 10 bases in between. CDR1 and CDR2 from the germline V gene are MGHDK and SYGVNS. CDR3 DNA: TGTGCCAGCAGTGCCCGGGGGCTCCAGTACTTC. Its protein product is CASSARGLQYF.

This clone has only a few counts. This chain joins TRBV19 and TRBJ2-2, with D uncertain. V lost 6 bases to trimming and J lost 1 base, with 12 bases between them. This CDR3 is 15 amino acids long. The germline CDR1 and CDR2 sequences are LNHDA and SQIVND (reference sequence). CDR3 residues: CASRSRGQNTGELFF. The CDR3 DNA is TGTGCCAGTAGGAGTCGAGGCCAGAACACCGGGGAGCTGTTTTTT.